These T cell receptor beta chains were read from a single sample in a study of regulatory T cells in long-lasting Graves disease. MiXCR, run by TCRdb on the multiplex PCR reads, gives a single entry per CDR3 protein. The table has 550,000 to 650,000 distinct CDR3 sequences, 15% to 20% seen once. These data also formed part of another study, on T cells in Graves' hyperthyroidism and ophthalmopathy.

Sequences were derived from peripheral blood mononuclear cells (PBMCs), sampled at new diagnosis, from a patient treated with antithyroid drugs. These receptors came from a man aged 18 to 35 with Graves disease. Each CDR3 is given with its conserved first and last residue. D genes are given only for firm matches. A clone size is listed for some rows: how often the clone was seen (once, few, many), or a class if it is expanded.

v_gene	j_gene	d_gene	abundance	CDR3aa	CDR3nt
TRBV5-5	TRBJ2-1	TRBD2	few	CASSLAGVLNEQFF	TGTGCCAGCAGCTTAGCGGGAGTGCTGAATGAGCAGTTCTTC
TRBV29-1	TRBJ1-2	-	-	CSVDPLESSRNYGYTF	TGCAGCGTTGATCCTCTGGAGAGTAGCAGGAACTATGGCTACACCTTC
TRBV5-1	TRBJ2-4	-	many	CASSLGGGNIQYF	TGTGCCAGCAGCTTGGGAGGGGGAAACATTCAGTACTTC
TRBV20-1	TRBJ2-5	-	-	CSAREDNEETQYF	TGCAGTGCTAGGGAAGACAACGAAGAGACCCAGTACTTC
TRBV5-1	TRBJ1-1	-	many	CASSARANTEAFF	TGCGCCAGCAGTGCCAGGGCTAACACTGAAGCTTTCTTT
TRBV28	TRBJ2-1	-	-	CASNSLRGFHQFF	TGTGCCAGCAATTCACTCAGGGGTTTCCATCAGTTCTTC
TRBV18	TRBJ2-1	-	many	CASSPGSGPRDEQFF	TGTGCCAGCTCACCAGGATCCGGGCCAAGGGATGAGCAGTTCTTC
TRBV28	TRBJ1-1	TRBD1	many	CASTQQGAMNTEAFF	TGTGCCAGCACGCAACAGGGGGCTATGAACACTGAAGCTTTCTTT
TRBV7-9	TRBJ2-5	-	few	CASSFGTETQYF	TGTGCCAGCAGCTTCGGAACCGAGACCCAGTACTTC
TRBV7-9	TRBJ2-5	-	-	CASSGEGTQYF	TGTGCCAGCTCGGGAGAGGGGACCCAGTACTTC